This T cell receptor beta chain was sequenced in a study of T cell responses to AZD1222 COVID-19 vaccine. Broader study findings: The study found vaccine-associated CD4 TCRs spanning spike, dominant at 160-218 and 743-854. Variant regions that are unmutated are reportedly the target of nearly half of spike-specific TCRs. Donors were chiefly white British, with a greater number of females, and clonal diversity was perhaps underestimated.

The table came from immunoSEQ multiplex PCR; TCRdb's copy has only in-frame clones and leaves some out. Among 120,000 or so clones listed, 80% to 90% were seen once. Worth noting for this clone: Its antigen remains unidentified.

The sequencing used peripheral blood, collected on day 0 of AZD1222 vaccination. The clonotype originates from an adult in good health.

The CDR3 protein is CASSVQLAGGTQYF. CDR3 DNA: TGTGCCAGCAGCGTTCAACTAGCGGGAGGAACGCAGTATTTT. The chain couples TRBV9 to TRBJ2-3; 12 bases align to TRBD2. This CDR3 has 14 residues. CDR1 SGDLS and CDR2 YYNGEE come from the germline V gene. The trim removed 2 bases at V and 9 bases at J, leaving 4 bases unmatched.